These 29 T cell receptor beta chains came from one sample sequenced in a study of technical replicates of blood from a handful of donors. Clones were read by immunoSEQ multiplex PCR, and TCRdb kept only the in-frame ones, dropping some. The sample has tens of thousands of clones, 95% seen once. The specimen sequenced was T cells isolated from PBMCs. The receptors here all came from a human donor in good health.

The rearrangement uses TRBV13 and TRBJ2-2, with 10 bases that match TRBD2. Germline V gives CDR1 PRHDT, CDR2 FYEKMQ (reference sequence). The length of the CDR3 is 17 residues. The junction had 8 bases not matched to a gene; V was cut back by 6 bases and J by 1 base. CDR3 region: CASSFAGTSENTGELFF. In DNA, the CDR3 is TGTGCCAGCAGTTTCGCCGGGACTAGCGAGAACACCGGGGAGCTGTTTTTT.

In nucleotides, the CDR3 is TGCGCCAGCAGTGAGTCGATAGCGGGCATCTACGAGCAGTACTTC. Its translation is CASSESIAGIYEQYF. The chain has TRBV10-2 and TRBJ2-7; 7 bases agree with TRBD2. The CDR3 has 15 residues. The trim removed 0 bases at V and 3 bases at J, leaving 5 bases unmatched. CDR1 WSHSY and CDR2 SAAADI come from the germline V gene.

The V and J genes are TRBV5-1 and TRBJ1-2; unclear D gene. Trimming left V 3 bases short and J 7 bases short, with 13 bases between. Per the germline V gene, CDR1 is SGHRS and CDR2 is YFSETQ. CDR3 length equals 13 residues. The CDR3 reads CASSWGAILGYTF. CDR3 nucleotide sequence: TGCGCCAGCAGCTGGGGAGCGATACTTGGCTACACCTTC.

The CDR3 sequence: CASSYLGQGGEKLFF. The CDR3 nucleotides are TGTGCCAGCAGTTACCTCGGACAGGGGGGTGAAAAACTGTTTTTT. This chain links TRBV6-5 with TRBJ1-4; 10 bases fit TRBD1. Germline V lookup: CDR1 MNHEY, CDR2 SVGAGI. This CDR3 has 15 amino acids. Unmatched junction bases numbered 4, after V lost 2 bases and J lost 7 bases.

This clone was picked up one time. The chain carries TRBV28 and TRBJ2-7, with 7 nucleotides matching TRBD1. CDR1 MDHEN and CDR2 SYDVKM come from the germline V gene. This CDR3 is 17 amino acids long. The ends lost 6 bases at V and 4 bases at J; junction bases unmatched: 18. DNA of the CDR3: TGTGCCAGCAGCTCACAATCCGGGACAGCCTCTGATTACGAGCAGTACTTC. Its protein is CASSSQSGTASDYEQYF.

The chain recombines TRBV7-9 with TRBJ1-5, with D perhaps matching TRBD1 (5 bases). Between the trimmed V and J ends, which lost 1 base and 2 bases, there was a span of 9 bases. Germline lookup yields CDR1 SEHNR and CDR2 FQNEAQ (reference sequence). CDR3 size: 15 residues. The CDR3 region is CASSLGRGGNQPQHF. CDR3 bases: TGTGCCAGCAGCTTAGGGAGGGGTGGCAATCAGCCCCAGCATTTT.

The gene calls are TRBV7-9 and TRBJ2-1; no clear D. Trimming cost V 1 base and J 4 bases, with 11 bases left between them. The CDR3 spans 15 residues. In germline, CDR1 is SEHNR, CDR2 FQNEAQ (reference sequence). CDR3 protein: CASSLEGVLYNEQFF. In DNA, the CDR3 is TGTGCCAGCAGCTTAGAAGGAGTTCTTTACAATGAGCAGTTCTTC.

This CDR3 reads CASSISRRHGNTIYF. The CDR3 nucleotides read TGTGCCAGTAGTATCTCCAGGCGCCATGGAAACACCATATATTTT. The V gene is TRBV19, the J gene TRBJ1-3, with D unclear. V shed 3 bases and J shed 3 bases, with 12 bases lying between them. The CDR3 spans 15 residues. The germline gives CDR1 LNHDA, CDR2 SQIVND (reference sequence).

The rearrangement uses TRBV29-1 and TRBJ2-7; 10 positions match TRBD2. Trimming cost V 7 bases and J 4 bases; bases outside gene matches: 7. CDR1 SQVTM and CDR2 ANQGSEA come from the germline V gene. This CDR3 has 13 amino acids. In nucleotides, the CDR3 is TGCAGCGCCCGGACTAGCGGTCGATACGAGCAGTACTTC. Its translation: CSARTSGRYEQYF.

CDR3 sequence: CASSSELTSTGELFF. The CDR3 DNA reads as TGTGCCAGCAGCAGTGAGTTAACCTCGACCGGGGAGCTGTTTTTT. The chain recombines TRBV5-6 with TRBJ2-2; no reliable D call. This CDR3 is 15 amino acids long. Per the germline V gene, CDR1 is SGHDT and CDR2 is YYEEEE. Trimming shortened V by 4 bases and J by 5 bases, and 15 bases separated the two germline ends.

The V gene is TRBV11-2, the J gene TRBJ2-1; D not resolved. The CDR3 has 12 amino acids. V lost 0 bases to trimming and J lost 10 bases, with 7 bases between them. Germline values: CDR1 SGHAT, CDR2 FQNNGV. The CDR3 region has the DNA TGTGCCAGCAGCTTAGAGGGCCGGGAGCAGTTCTTC. Its protein is CASSLEGREQFF.

The chain carries TRBV7-9 and TRBJ1-2; 7 bases match TRBD1. The CDR3 runs 13 residues. Germline CDR1 reads SEHNR; CDR2 reads FQNEAQ (reference sequence). The V gene end was trimmed by 3 bases and the J gene end by 5 bases; junction bases not matched to a gene: 3. The CDR3 loop reads CASSLGQSYGYTF. The CDR3, as DNA: TGTGCCAGCAGCTTGGGACAGTCATATGGCTACACCTTC.

This clone has just one count. The chain joins TRBV5-1 to TRBJ1-4, with 8 bases that match TRBD1. V was pared by 4 bases and J by 7 bases, with 15 bases of the junction left unmatched. Germline V gives CDR1 SGHRS, CDR2 YFSETQ. This CDR3 contains 17 residues. The CDR3 sequence is CASSPRTGRDLSEKLFF. The CDR3, as DNA: TGCGCCAGCAGCCCTAGGACAGGGCGCGATTTGAGTGAAAAACTGTTTTTT.

The chain couples TRBV5-5 to TRBJ2-3; D is possibly TRBD1 (6 bases). Trimming removed 4 bases from V and 10 bases from J, with 22 bases in between. The CDR3 is 15 residues long. Germline CDR1 SGHKS, CDR2 YYEKEE (reference sequence). The CDR3 DNA sequence: TGTGCCAGCAGCCCACCCGGGACACGGATATATGCGCAGTATTTT. Amino acid sequence: CASSPPGTRIYAQYF.

The chain employs TRBV5-1 and TRBJ2-1; 13 bases are shared with TRBD2. The CDR3 length is 16 residues. The J segment lost 7 bases and the V segment lost 4 bases, leaving 8 bases of the junction unmatched. Germline V gives CDR1 SGHRS, CDR2 YFSETQ. The CDR3 DNA follows: TGCGCCAGCAGCCCGTGGACTAGCGGGAGTAGTAATGAGCAGTTCTTC. Residues: CASSPWTSGSSNEQFF.

The chain couples TRBV28 to TRBJ2-3; no clear D gene. Trimming removed 1 base from V and 1 base from J, with 9 bases in between. CDR1 is MDHEN, CDR2 SYDVKM, per germline. The CDR3 consists of 15 residues. Written as DNA, the CDR3 is TGTGCCAGCAGTTTATTCAAGCCCGGCACAGATACGCAGTATTTT. Translated, it gives CASSLFKPGTDTQYF.

This clone was found once. This chain joins TRBV6-5 and TRBJ2-7, with 7 bases aligning to TRBD1. The CDR3 is made up of 13 amino acids. Germline-derived CDR1 and CDR2 are MNHEY and SVGAGI. With 3 bases clipped from V and 2 bases from J, the junction kept 1 base outside the gene matches. The CDR3 DNA follows: TGTGCCAGCAGTTATGACAGGGCCTACGAGCAGTACTTC. This translates into CASSYDRAYEQYF.

The chain joins TRBV10-3 to TRBJ1-2; 8 bases are shared with TRBD1. The V gene's germline CDR1 is ENHRY and CDR2 SYGVKD. This CDR3 contains 15 residues. Trimming at V came to 0 bases and at J to 4 bases, leaving 4 bases not matched to a gene. The CDR3 DNA sequence: TGTGCCATCAGTGAGTCGGAGGACAGGGTCTATGGCTACACCTTC. This gives the protein CAISESEDRVYGYTF.

The chain has TRBV6-5 and TRBJ2-1; maybe TRBD2 (6 bases). The CDR3 runs 15 residues. Germline values: CDR1 MNHEY, CDR2 SVGAGI. V was pared by 6 bases and J by 0 bases, with 12 bases between. This chain's CDR3 is CASSLFGSSYNEQFF. DNA for the CDR3: TGTGCCAGCAGCCTCTTCGGGAGCTCCTACAATGAGCAGTTCTTC.

The V call is TRBV7-9, the J call TRBJ2-5, with 9 bases matching TRBD2. This CDR3 spans 17 amino acids. V shed 4 bases, J shed 2 bases, and the junction held 11 bases outside the gene matches. Germline V gives CDR1 SEHNR, CDR2 FQNEAQ (reference sequence). The CDR3 here is CASSSSWGGREQETQYF. The CDR3 DNA is TGTGCCAGCAGCTCATCCTGGGGCGGGAGGGAACAAGAGACCCAGTACTTC. Looking up the rest from reference TRBV7-9 and TRBJ2-5 gives the full variable domain: DTGVSQNPRHKITKRGQNVTFRCDPISEHNRLYWYRQTLGQGPEFLTYFQNEAQLEKSRLLSDRFSAERPKGSFSTLEIQRTEQGDSAMYLCASSSSWGGREQETQYFGPGTRLLVL.

The V gene is TRBV5-1, the J gene TRBJ1-2; 11 positions match TRBD1. Germline V gene data show CDR1 as SGHRS and CDR2 as YFSETQ. Trimming took 1 base from V and 4 from J; bases not matched to a gene: 3. The CDR3 has 15 residues. CDR3 in amino acids: CASSLRGQGGYGYTF. The CDR3 nucleotides are TGCGCCAGCAGCTTGAGGGGACAGGGGGGCTATGGCTACACCTTC.

J is TRBJ2-7 and V is TRBV2; 11 bases align to TRBD2. The V gene end was trimmed by 7 bases and the J gene end by 4 bases; junction bases not matched to a gene: 12. Germline V lookup: CDR1 SNHLY, CDR2 FYNNEI. The CDR3 consists of 16 residues. DNA of the CDR3: TGTGCCAGCATTCGGACTGGGACTAGCGGTCCATACGAGCAGTACTTC. It specifies CASIRTGTSGPYEQYF.

The chain links TRBV15 to TRBJ2-1; the match to TRBD2 covers 14 bases. In germline, CDR1 is LNHNV, CDR2 YYDKDF (reference sequence). The V segment lost 0 bases and the J segment 0 bases; nucleotides outside the gene matches: 10. The CDR3 is 21 amino acids. CDR3 DNA sequence: TGTGCCACCAGCAGAGAGAAACCGGGACTAGCGGGAGTTCCCTCCTACAATGAGCAGTTCTTC. It encodes CATSREKPGLAGVPSYNEQFF.

This sequence joins TRBV4-2 and TRBJ1-1; no definite D call. The CDR3 length is 17 residues. Deletions cut 1 base from V and 1 base from J, with 16 bases between. Germline values: CDR1 LGHNA, CDR2 YNFKEQ. The CDR3 region is CASSQALEGKRNTEAFF. The DNA for the CDR3 is TGTGCCAGCAGCCAAGCTTTGGAGGGCAAACGGAACACTGAAGCTTTCTTT.

This chain links TRBV27 with TRBJ2-5, with D possibly matching TRBD1 (6 bases). CDR1 is MNHEY, CDR2 SMNVEV, per germline (reference sequence). V was shortened by 4 bases and J by 0 bases, with 15 bases between the two germline ends. This CDR3 region has 16 residues. The CDR3 DNA reads TGTGCCAGCAGTTCTACCATGGACAGAGACCAAGAGACCCAGTACTTC. Amino acids: CASSSTMDRDQETQYF.

This chain connects TRBV11-2 to TRBJ2-2; no clear D. Germline V gene data show CDR1 as SGHAT and CDR2 as FQNNGV. CDR3 length: 13 amino acids. The V end was cut by 3 bases, the J end by 1 base, with 3 bases between. CDR3 amino acids: CASSFGNTGELFF. The CDR3 DNA is TGTGCCAGCAGCTTCGGGAACACCGGGGAGCTGTTTTTT.

The chain couples TRBV7-8 to TRBJ1-1, with unresolved D. Per germline, CDR1 SGHVS and CDR2 FQNEAQ. V was clipped by 2 bases and J by 1 base, with 8 bases between them. This CDR3 has 14 amino acids. The CDR3 DNA reads TGTGCCAGCAGCTTACTAGCCGCGAACACTGAAGCTTTCTTT. Translation gives CASSLLAANTEAFF. The full variable domain, with the rest looked up from reference TRBV7-8 and TRBJ1-1, is GAGVSQSPRYKVAKRGQDVALRCDPISGHVSLFWYQQALGQGPEFLTYFQNEAQLDKSGLPSDRFFAERPEGSVSTLKIQRTQQEDSAVYLCASSLLAANTEAFFGQGTRLTVV.

The chain has TRBV2 and TRBJ2-7, with D tentatively TRBD1 (6 bases). Germline lookup yields CDR1 SNHLY and CDR2 FYNNEI. The CDR3 has 15 amino acids. V was trimmed by 5 bases and J by 5 bases, leaving 19 bases between them. The CDR3 DNA reads TGTGCCAGCAGTCCTACCAGACAGGTAGGGCACGAGCAGTACTTC. It translates to CASSPTRQVGHEQYF.

This clone was counted between two and nine times. The chain recombines TRBV5-1 with TRBJ2-7; 7 bases map to TRBD2. V was clipped by 0 bases and J by 2 bases; unmatched bases: 5. There are 15 residues in the CDR3. CDR1 SGHRS and CDR2 YFSETQ come from the germline V gene. The CDR3 DNA follows: TGCGCCAGCAGCTTGGCCGGGACTAACGCCTACGAGCAGTACTTC. Its translation: CASSLAGTNAYEQYF. Combining the CDR3 with reference TRBV5-1 and TRBJ2-7 gives the whole variable domain KAGVTQTPRYLIKTRGQQVTLSCSPISGHRSVSWYQQTPGQGLQFLFEYFSETQRNKGNFPGRFSGRQFSNSRSEMNVSTLELGDSALYLCASSLAGTNAYEQYFGPGTRLTVT.